The 30 T cell receptor beta chains below come from one sample, sequenced in a study of spatial heterogeneity in lung cancer (dated by TCRdb to the late 2010s). Library preparation employed 5' RACE. The sequencer listed for this sample is NextSeq 500. TCRdb reran the public reads through fastp at Q25 and MiXCR, keeping productive beta chains. Each entry merges the rows of one CDR3 protein and shows their most common DNA and genes. Within this sample are roughly 99,000 distinct CDR3 sequences, with just under 20% of them counted one time only. The ten most abundant clones make up around a fifth of the sample. Sample time point, as interpreted from the label and publication: blood at routine non-recurrence follow-up after resection. The sequencing used PBMCs, collected at follow-up. Every receptor here comes from a male donor with early-stage non-small cell lung cancer.

This clonotype was detected a few times. This sequence joins TRBV11-2 and TRBJ1-5; D remains ambiguous. The CDR3 runs to 15 residues. CDR1 is SGHAT, CDR2 FQNNGV, per germline. V was clipped by 1 base and J by 0 bases, with 7 bases between them. The CDR3 reads CASSLGFGSNQPQHF. CDR3 DNA: TGTGCCAGCAGCTTAGGGTTTGGTAGCAATCAGCCCCAGCATTTT. Supplemented by reference TRBV11-2 and TRBJ1-5, the full variable domain reads EAGVAQSPRYKIIEKRQSVAFWCNPISGHATLYWYQQILGQGPKLLIQFQNNGVVDDSQLPKDRFSAERLKGVDSTLKIQPAKLEDSAVYLCASSLGFGSNQPQHFGDGTRLSIL.

The table lists this clonotype with a count of one. The rearrangement joins TRBV3-1 to TRBJ2-2; TRBD1 agrees at 7 bases. Trimming took 5 bases from V and 0 from J; bases not matched to a gene: 0. Germline V gene lookup returns CDR1 LGHDT and CDR2 YNNKEL (reference sequence). The CDR3 has 14 amino acids. CDR3 DNA sequence: TGTGCCAGCAGCGGACAGGCGAACACCGGGGAGCTGTTTTTT. Encoded protein: CASSGQANTGELFF.

The sample holds many counts of this clonotype. The CDR3 sequence is CATSRENGQGARNEQFF. The CDR3 DNA reads as TGTGCCACCAGCAGAGAAAACGGTCAGGGGGCGCGCAATGAGCAGTTCTTC. This chain links TRBV15 with TRBJ2-1; TRBD1 agrees at 8 bases. The J segment lost 6 bases and the V segment lost 0 bases, leaving 10 bases of the junction unmatched. Germline V gene data show CDR1 as LNHNV and CDR2 as YYDKDF (reference sequence). The CDR3 is 17 amino acids.

V and J are TRBV6-5 and TRBJ2-1, with a possible D match to TRBD2 (5 bases). The CDR3 covers 17 residues. Per the germline V gene, CDR1 is MNHEY and CDR2 is SVGAGI. Between the trimmed V and J ends, which lost 4 bases and 4 bases, there was a span of 20 bases. CDR3 residues: CASSFHLGSGGYNEQFF. Written as DNA, the CDR3 is TGTGCCAGCAGTTTCCACCTTGGAAGCGGAGGATACAATGAGCAGTTCTTC.

The J gene is TRBJ2-5, the V gene TRBV20-1; TRBD2 might be the D (6 bases). Germline V gene lookup returns CDR1 DFQATT and CDR2 SNEGSKA (reference sequence). V lost 3 bases and J 4 bases, leaving 12 bases between the germline ends. The CDR3 extends over 13 amino acids. The CDR3 nucleotides read TGCAGTGCTAGCCCCGGGGGAGGAGAGACCCAGTACTTC. Protein product: CSASPGGGETQYF.

This clonotype turned up a few times. The gene calls are TRBV5-1 and TRBJ2-6; D perhaps matches TRBD2 (5 bases). The CDR3 is 15 amino acids. V lost 3 bases and J 4 bases, leaving 11 bases between the germline ends. The germline CDR1 and CDR2 sequences are SGHRS and YFSETQ. As DNA, the CDR3 is TGCGCCAGCAGCTCGGGGAGCGCCGGGGCCAACGTCCTGACTTTC. Its translation: CASSSGSAGANVLTF. The variable domain in full, with the rest retrieved from reference TRBV5-1 and TRBJ2-6, is KAGVTQTPRYLIKTRGQQVTLSCSPISGHRSVSWYQQTPGQGLQFLFEYFSETQRNKGNFPGRFSGRQFSNSRSEMNVSTLELGDSALYLCASSSGSAGANVLTFGAGSRLTVL.

V usage is TRBV20-1 and J usage is TRBJ2-1, with 9 bases that match TRBD2. The germline gives CDR1 DFQATT, CDR2 SNEGSKA (reference sequence). V lost 2 bases to trimming and J lost 6 bases; unmatched junction nucleotides: 8. The CDR3 consists of 15 residues. CDR3 bases: TGCAGTGCTAGAAGAGCGGGACTAGCAGGCAATGAGCAGTTCTTC. Protein product: CSARRAGLAGNEQFF.

This clonotype has only a few counts. This chain links TRBV29-1 with TRBJ1-2; a weak D match, TRBD1 (5 bases). Germline lookup yields CDR1 SQVTM and CDR2 ANQGSEA. The CDR3 is 13 residues long. The ends were cut back, 4 bases at V and 3 bases at J, with 12 bases in the middle. The CDR3 sequence: CSVGQGSDYGYTF. CDR3 coding DNA: TGCAGCGTTGGCCAGGGCTCGGACTATGGCTACACCTTC. The complete variable domain, with remaining parts taken from reference TRBV29-1 and TRBJ1-2, reads SAVISQKPSRDICQRGTSLTIQCQVDSQVTMMFWYRQQPGQSLTLIATANQGSEATYESGFVIDKFPISRPNLTFSTLTVSNMSPEDSSIYLCSVGQGSDYGYTFGSGTRLTVV.

This clonotype was found a few times. The J gene is TRBJ1-1, the V gene TRBV6-5; D uncertain. The CDR3 spans 15 residues. Germline lookup yields CDR1 MNHEY and CDR2 SVGAGI. The V gene lost 0 bases and the J gene lost 0 bases, with 8 bases spanning the gap. As DNA, the CDR3 is TGTGCCAGCAGTTACTCTCCGGGGATGAACACTGAAGCTTTCTTT. Encoded protein: CASSYSPGMNTEAFF.

This clonotype has a handful of counts. The genes are TRBV20-1 and TRBJ2-7; D is ambiguous. V shed 6 bases and J shed 5 bases, with 11 bases lying between them. CDR3 length: 11 amino acids. Germline V gene sequence: CDR1 DFQATT, CDR2 SNEGSKA (reference sequence). The CDR3 DNA is TGCAGTGCCGCCCAGGTCCACGAGCAGTACTTC. It yields the protein CSAAQVHEQYF.

This chain links TRBV10-3 with TRBJ2-5; no firm D call. The CDR3 spans 13 residues. Trimming took off 5 bases at V and 1 base at J, with 8 bases between the two ends. Germline CDR1 and CDR2: ENHRY and SYGVKD. For the CDR3, the DNA is TGTGCCATCAGTCCGGCTTCCCAAGAGACCCAGTACTTC. Translation: CAISPASQETQYF.

The chain employs TRBV29-1 and TRBJ2-5; weak D call: TRBD1 (6 bases). This CDR3 comprises 13 residues. The germline V and J ends were trimmed by 1 base and 5 bases, with 11 bases remaining between them. Germline CDR1 reads SQVTM; CDR2 reads ANQGSEA. CDR3 sequence (DNA): TGCAGCGTTGAAGCAGGGGCGGCGGAGACCCAGTACTTC. Protein product: CSVEAGAAETQYF.

This clonotype was observed a handful of times. The J gene is TRBJ2-5, the V gene TRBV6-6; 10 bases agree with TRBD2. Germline V gives CDR1 MNHNY, CDR2 SVGAGI (reference sequence). With 5 bases clipped from V and 2 bases from J, the junction kept 2 bases outside the gene matches. The CDR3 has 14 residues. The CDR3 region has the DNA TGTGCCAGCAGTCAGACTAGCGGGCAAGAGACCCAGTACTTC. Translated: CASSQTSGQETQYF.

This clonotype was counted at least ten times. The V gene is TRBV5-1, the J gene TRBJ2-1; D is possibly TRBD1 (6 bases). The germline CDR1 and CDR2 sequences are SGHRS and YFSETQ. The CDR3 extends over 13 amino acids. V was trimmed by 4 bases and J by 7 bases, leaving 12 bases between them. The CDR3, as DNA: TGCGCCAGCAGCCAGCCACAGGGAAATGAGCAGTTCTTC. Protein sequence: CASSQPQGNEQFF.

The rearrangement joins TRBV7-9 to TRBJ1-4; D call uncertain. Trimming removed 1 base from V and 5 bases from J, with 2 bases in between. Germline CDR1 is SEHNR and CDR2 is FQNEAQ (reference sequence). The CDR3 sequence is 12 residues long. The CDR3 DNA is TGTGCCAGCAGCTTAGAGAATGAAAAACTGTTTTTT. Encoded protein: CASSLENEKLFF.

V is TRBV2 and J is TRBJ1-6; possible D gene TRBD1, 5 bases. Trimming cost V 8 bases and J 5 bases, with 19 bases left between them. Germline-derived CDR1 and CDR2 are SNHLY and FYNNEI. CDR3 length: 16 residues. CDR3 sequence reads: CASGGPRLADNSPLHF. The CDR3 region has the DNA TGTGCCAGCGGGGGACCCCGTCTTGCTGATAATTCACCCCTCCACTTT.

The V gene is TRBV20-1, the J gene TRBJ2-7, with 7 bases lining up with TRBD2. The CDR3 length is 14 residues. The V segment lost 5 bases and the J segment 7 bases; nucleotides outside the gene matches: 14. From germline, CDR1 is DFQATT and CDR2 SNEGSKA (reference sequence). The CDR3 bases are TGCAGTGCTGGTCTGGGGGGGTCAGTAAGAGAGCAGTACTTC. It is translated as CSAGLGGSVREQYF.

This chain connects TRBV19 to TRBJ2-7; 12 nucleotides line up with TRBD2. Per germline, CDR1 LNHDA and CDR2 SQIVND (reference sequence). CDR3 length: 15 residues. V lost 5 bases and J lost 5; bases outside the gene matches: 7. The CDR3 region has the DNA TGTGCCAGTAGTCCGAGACTAGCGGGAGATCACGAGCAGTACTTC. Translated: CASSPRLAGDHEQYF.

The table lists this clonotype with many counts. The rearrangement uses TRBV24-1 and TRBJ2-1, with unresolved D. The CDR3 loop spans 14 amino acids. Germline V gene lookup returns CDR1 KGHDR and CDR2 SFDVKD. V gave up 4 bases and J gave up 6 bases, with 12 bases separating them. In nucleotides, the CDR3 is TGTGCCACCAGTGACTCCATGTTAGGCAATGAGCAGTTCTTC. It codes for CATSDSMLGNEQFF.

This clonotype has more than one count but fewer than ten. The genes are TRBV19 and TRBJ2-2, with D possibly called TRBD1 or TRBD2 (6 bases each). Trimming took off 10 bases at V and 0 bases at J, with 12 bases between the two ends. This CDR3 region has 14 residues. Germline CDR1 and CDR2: LNHDA and SQIVND (reference sequence). CDR3 region: CATDRGPNTGELFF. For the CDR3, the DNA is TGTGCCACCGACCGGGGGCCGAACACCGGGGAGCTGTTTTTT.

The chain recombines TRBV27 with TRBJ1-1; 7 bases map to TRBD1. Germline lookup yields CDR1 MNHEY and CDR2 SMNVEV (reference sequence). The CDR3 spans 14 residues. The V segment lost 10 bases and the J segment 0 bases; nucleotides outside the gene matches: 8. DNA for the CDR3: TGTGCCACCTCCCGACAGGGACTGAACACTGAAGCTTTCTTT. Protein: CATSRQGLNTEAFF.

This chain connects TRBV20-1 to TRBJ2-1, with a tentative D call TRBD1 (6 bases). Germline lookup yields CDR1 DFQATT and CDR2 SNEGSKA (reference sequence). V shed 0 bases and J shed 10 bases, with 13 bases lying between them. This CDR3 spans 13 amino acids. CDR3 nucleotide sequence: TGCAGTGCTAGAGAACAAACAGGACAGGAGCAGTTCTTC. Translation: CSAREQTGQEQFF.

This clonotype occurred once. The chain employs TRBV6-6 and TRBJ2-7; 14 bases fit TRBD2. Losses at the gene ends were 4 bases for V and 2 bases for J; bases not matched to a gene: 1. This CDR3 comprises 15 residues. Germline CDR1 is MNHNY and CDR2 is SVGAGI (reference sequence). The CDR3 sequence is CASSSTSGRAYEQYF. The CDR3 coding sequence is TGTGCCAGCAGTTCGACTAGCGGGAGGGCCTACGAGCAGTACTTC.

V and J are TRBV19 and TRBJ2-5, with D possibly being TRBD1 (5 bases). Trimming removed 3 bases from V and 0 bases from J, with 14 bases in between. The CDR3 covers 16 residues. Germline V lookup: CDR1 LNHDA, CDR2 SQIVND (reference sequence). The CDR3 here is CASSIRAQVYQETQYF. As DNA, the CDR3 is TGTGCCAGTAGTATTCGCGCACAGGTCTACCAAGAGACCCAGTACTTC. The whole variable domain, remainder taken from reference TRBV19 and TRBJ2-5, is DGGITQSPKYLFRKEGQNVTLSCEQNLNHDAMYWYRQDPGQGLRLIYYSQIVNDFQKGDIAEGYSVSREKKESFPLTVTSAQKNPTAFYLCASSIRAQVYQETQYFGPGTRLLVL.

This clonotype was recorded a few times. The chain combines TRBV18 with TRBJ1-1, with 7 bases lining up with TRBD1. Losses at the gene ends were 2 bases for V and 5 bases for J; bases not matched to a gene: 8. This CDR3 region has 15 residues. Looked up from germline, CDR1 is KGHSH and CDR2 is LQKENI. DNA of the CDR3: TGTGCCAGCTCACCAATCGCAGGGGGTCATACTGAAGCTTTCTTT. Translating gives CASSPIAGGHTEAFF.

This clonotype was counted at least ten times. This chain links TRBV3-1 with TRBJ1-1; a possible D gene is TRBD1 (5 bases). V shed 0 bases and J shed 0 bases, with 14 bases lying between them. Germline V gene sequence: CDR1 LGHDT, CDR2 YNNKEL (reference sequence). The CDR3 has 17 amino acids. The CDR3 nucleotides read TGTGCCAGCAGCCAAGATCGGGGACGGACGTTGAACACTGAAGCTTTCTTT. This codes for CASSQDRGRTLNTEAFF.

There are a few counts of this clonotype. The rearrangement joins TRBV6-2 or TRBV6-3 to TRBJ2-1, with TRBD1 identical over 9 bases. The germline gives CDR1 MNHEY, CDR2 SVGEGT. Trimming took 5 bases from V and 8 from J; bases not matched to a gene: 10. CDR3 size: 15 residues. CDR3 DNA sequence: TGTGCCAGCAGTCCTTCCGGGACAGGGTCCCATGAGCAGTTCTTC. Translated: CASSPSGTGSHEQFF.

The chain has TRBV12-3 or TRBV12-4 and TRBJ1-3; 8 bases fit TRBD1. The length of the CDR3 is 16 residues. V gave up 6 bases and J gave up 2 bases; unmatched junction bases: 9. The CDR3 nucleotides read TGTGCCAGCAGCCTAGACAGGGGTGCCCCTGGAAACACCATATATTTT. Amino acids: CASSLDRGAPGNTIYF.

In this sample, this clonotype turned up many times. J is TRBJ1-5 and V is TRBV6-1; 9 nucleotides align to TRBD1. Germline V gene data show CDR1 as MNHNS and CDR2 as SASEGT. The CDR3 runs 15 residues. V shed 8 bases, J shed 6 bases, and the junction held 11 bases outside the gene matches. CDR3 nucleotide sequence: TGTGCCAGCTGGATTTTACAGGGGGCGATTCAGCCCCAGCATTTT. Protein product: CASWILQGAIQPQHF.

The rearrangement links TRBV3-1 to TRBJ2-3; D not resolved. The germline V gene has CDR1 LGHDT and CDR2 YNNKEL (reference sequence). The ends were cut back, 0 bases at V and 0 bases at J, with 7 bases in the middle. This CDR3 has 15 amino acids. The CDR3 sequence: CASSQDPISTDTQYF. DNA for the CDR3: TGTGCCAGCAGCCAAGATCCCATTAGCACAGATACGCAGTATTTT.